The 12 T cell receptor beta chains in this list originate from one sample, sequenced in a study of shared clonotypes between healthy human individuals (TCRdb year 2020). Library preparation used the immunoSEQ multiplex PCR assay. The table comes from immuneACCESS by way of TCRdb, which keeps in-frame sequences with V and J called. Part of the clones is missing from these tables; in studies checked, under half for an unresolved V gene and the rest for unknown reasons. This sample has 950,000 to 1,300,000 clones in its table, and approximately 68% of those were observed once. The ten largest account for about 1.5% of the sample. The sample consisted of memory CD4+ T cells sorted from blood. What this sample's cell subset or site label stands for: CD45RA-negative fraction. These TCRs come from a man younger than 30 in good health.

This clone was counted a single time. This chain joins TRBV7-9 and TRBJ2-4; 10 bases line up with TRBD2. The CDR3 runs 18 residues. V shed 1 base, J shed 0 bases, and the junction held 6 bases outside the gene matches. Germline V gives CDR1 SEHNR, CDR2 FQNEAQ (reference sequence). The CDR3: CASSLGVLAGAAKNIQYF. In DNA, the CDR3 is TGTGCCAGCAGCTTAGGTGTGCTAGCGGGGGCAGCCAAAAACATTCAGTACTTC.

This clone was observed a single time. The chain combines TRBV10-2 with TRBJ2-7; D is undetermined. CDR1 is WSHSY, CDR2 SAAADI, per germline. The CDR3 spans 13 residues. With 6 bases removed from V and 0 bases from J, the gap between germline ends came to 9 bases. The CDR3 coding sequence is TGCGCCAGCAGCGGAGAAAGCTCCTACGAGCAGTACTTC. As protein: CASSGESSYEQYF.

A remark on this clone: The sample contains more than one DNA sequence encoding this CDR3. The chain combines TRBV5-1 with TRBJ1-2; the D is unclear. V was clipped by 0 bases and J by 3 bases, with 6 bases between them. CDR1 is SGHRS and CDR2 is YFSETQ in the germline V gene. There are 13 residues in the CDR3. The CDR3 protein is CASSLGGDYGYTF. DNA for the CDR3: TGCGCCAGCAGCTTGGGTGGAGACTATGGCTACACCTTC.

This clone was seen a few times. The chain has TRBV30 and TRBJ1-2, with D tentatively TRBD1 (5 bases). V lost 0 bases to trimming and J lost 0 bases, with 11 bases between them. CDR1 GTSNPN and CDR2 SVGIG come from the germline V gene (reference sequence). The CDR3 covers 15 residues. The chain's CDR3 is CAWSVFRGSNYGYTF. In nucleotides, the CDR3 is TGTGCCTGGAGTGTTTTCCGGGGCTCTAACTATGGCTACACCTTC.

The chain carries TRBV10-3 and TRBJ1-2; 9 bases fit TRBD1. Germline V gene data show CDR1 as ENHRY and CDR2 as SYGVKD. This CDR3 is 15 amino acids long. V lost 4 bases and J lost 4; bases outside the gene matches: 7. CDR3 bases: TGTGCCATCAGTGTAGGACAGGGGTTTTCCTATGGCTACACCTTC. It encodes CAISVGQGFSYGYTF.

The chain uses TRBV5-6 and TRBJ2-1; 9 nucleotides agree with TRBD2. After removal of 3 bases from V and 4 bases from J, the junction contained 5 bases not matched to a gene. CDR3 length: 15 residues. Germline loops: CDR1 SGHDT, CDR2 YYEEEE. Here the CDR3 reads CASSYRLAEYNEQFF. The DNA for the CDR3 is TGTGCCAGCAGCTATAGACTAGCGGAATACAATGAGCAGTTCTTC.

The rearrangement links TRBV7-9 to TRBJ2-1; no clear D. The CDR3 runs to 12 residues. V dropped 5 bases and J dropped 8 bases, with 10 bases sitting between them. The germline gives CDR1 SEHNR, CDR2 FQNEAQ (reference sequence). This chain's CDR3 is CASSNRFDEQFF. CDR3 sequence (DNA): TGTGCCAGCAGCAATAGATTCGATGAGCAGTTCTTC. Looking up the rest from reference TRBV7-9 and TRBJ2-1 gives the full variable domain: DTGVSQNPRHKITKRGQNVTFRCDPISEHNRLYWYRQTLGQGPEFLTYFQNEAQLEKSRLLSDRFSAERPKGSFSTLEIQRTEQGDSAMYLCASSNRFDEQFFGPGTRLTVL.

J is TRBJ2-2 and V is TRBV5-1; TRBD2 aligns across 15 bases. The CDR3 has 17 amino acids. The junction had 5 bases not matched to a gene; V was cut back by 4 bases and J by 4 bases. CDR1 SGHRS and CDR2 YFSETQ come from the germline V gene. DNA for the CDR3: TGCGCCAGCAGCCTAACGGGACTAGCGGGGGGCACCGGGGAGCTGTTTTTT. As protein: CASSLTGLAGGTGELFF. The variable domain in full, completed from reference TRBV5-1 and TRBJ2-2, reads KAGVTQTPRYLIKTRGQQVTLSCSPISGHRSVSWYQQTPGQGLQFLFEYFSETQRNKGNFPGRFSGRQFSNSRSEMNVSTLELGDSALYLCASSLTGLAGGTGELFFGEGSRLTVL.

The chain is built from TRBV7-2 and TRBJ2-2; D is undetermined. Germline V CDR1 and CDR2: SGHTA, FQGNSA. CDR3 length: 16 amino acids. The V gene lost 4 bases and the J gene lost 0 bases, with 12 bases spanning the gap. As DNA, the CDR3 is TGTGCCAGCAGCTCTCTGATTAACGCGAACACCGGGGAGCTGTTTTTT. Translation: CASSSLINANTGELFF.

The chain couples TRBV18 to TRBJ1-1; D ambiguous. V lost 3 bases and J 3 bases, leaving 14 bases between the germline ends. The CDR3 is 15 amino acids. The germline V gene has CDR1 KGHSH and CDR2 LQKENI. The CDR3 sequence: CASSPRSSSDTEAFF. The CDR3 DNA follows: TGTGCCAGCTCACCCCGCTCCTCATCGGACACTGAAGCTTTCTTT.

This sequence joins TRBV27 and TRBJ2-5; TRBD1 aligns across 9 bases. CDR1 MNHEY and CDR2 SMNVEV come from the germline V gene (reference sequence). The V and J ends lost 6 bases and 3 bases, in that order; junction bases with no gene match: 11. The CDR3 is made up of 16 amino acids. The CDR3 coding sequence is TGTGCCAGCAGCCGTACTCCGGGACAGGGAAAAGAGACCCAGTACTTC. This encodes CASSRTPGQGKETQYF.

The chain couples TRBV18 to TRBJ2-7, with a possible D match to TRBD1 (5 bases). Germline loops: CDR1 KGHSH, CDR2 LQKENI. Trimming pared 3 bases from V and 5 bases from J, leaving 14 bases between. This CDR3 comprises 14 residues. CDR3: CASSPGSPRDEQYF. DNA of the CDR3: TGTGCCAGCTCACCGGGCAGTCCCAGGGACGAGCAGTACTTC. The full variable domain, with the rest looked up from reference TRBV18 and TRBJ2-7, is NAGVMQNPRHLVRRRGQEARLRCSPMKGHSHVYWYRQLPEEGLKFMVYLQKENIIDESGMPKERFSAEFPKEGPSILRIQQVVRGDSAAYFCASSPGSPRDEQYFGPGTRLTVT.